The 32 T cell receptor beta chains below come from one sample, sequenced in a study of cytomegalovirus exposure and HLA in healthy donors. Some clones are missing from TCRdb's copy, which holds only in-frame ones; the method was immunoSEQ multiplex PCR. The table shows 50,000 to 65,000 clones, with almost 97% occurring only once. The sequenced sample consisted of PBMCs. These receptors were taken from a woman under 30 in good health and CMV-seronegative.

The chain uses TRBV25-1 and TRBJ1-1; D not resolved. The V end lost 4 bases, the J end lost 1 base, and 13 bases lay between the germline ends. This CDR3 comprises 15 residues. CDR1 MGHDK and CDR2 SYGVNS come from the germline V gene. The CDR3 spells CASSAPWAGNTEAFF. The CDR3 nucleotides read TGTGCCAGCAGTGCCCCGTGGGCTGGGAACACTGAAGCTTTCTTT.

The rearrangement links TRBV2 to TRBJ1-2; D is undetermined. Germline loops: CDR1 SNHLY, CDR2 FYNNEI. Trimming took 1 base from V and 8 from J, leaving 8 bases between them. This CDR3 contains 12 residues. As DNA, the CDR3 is TGTGCCAGCAGTGAAGGGGCTAACGGCTACACCTTC. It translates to CASSEGANGYTF.

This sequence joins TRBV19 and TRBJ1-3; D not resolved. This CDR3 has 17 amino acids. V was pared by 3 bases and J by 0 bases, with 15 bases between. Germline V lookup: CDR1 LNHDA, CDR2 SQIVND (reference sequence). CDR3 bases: TGTGCCAGTAGTATTGGTGGCGGCGGCAGCTCTGGAAACACCATATATTTT. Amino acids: CASSIGGGGSSGNTIYF.

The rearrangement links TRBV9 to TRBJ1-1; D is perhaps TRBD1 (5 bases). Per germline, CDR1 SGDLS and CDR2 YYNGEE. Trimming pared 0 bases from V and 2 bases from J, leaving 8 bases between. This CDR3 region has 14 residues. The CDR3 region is CASSVGQGNTEAFF. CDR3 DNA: TGTGCCAGCAGCGTAGGGCAGGGAAACACTGAAGCTTTCTTT.

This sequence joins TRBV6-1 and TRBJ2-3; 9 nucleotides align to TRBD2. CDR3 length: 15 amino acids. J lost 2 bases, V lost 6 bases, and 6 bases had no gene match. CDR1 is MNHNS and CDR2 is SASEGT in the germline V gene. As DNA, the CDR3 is TGTGCCAGCAGGCCAGGACTAGCGTACACAGATACGCAGTATTTT. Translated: CASRPGLAYTDTQYF.

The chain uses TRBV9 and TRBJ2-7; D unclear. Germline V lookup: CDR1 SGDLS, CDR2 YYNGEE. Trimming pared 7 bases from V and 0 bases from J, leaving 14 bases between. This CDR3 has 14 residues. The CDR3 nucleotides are TGTGCCAGCGCCCGGTCTCTAAGCTCCTACGAGCAGTACTTC. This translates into CASARSLSSYEQYF. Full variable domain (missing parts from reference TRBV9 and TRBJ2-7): DSGVTQTPKHLITATGQRVTLRCSPRSGDLSVYWYQQSLDQGLQFLIQYYNGEERAKGNILERFSAQQFPDLHSELNLSSLELGDSALYFCASARSLSSYEQYFGPGTRLTVT.

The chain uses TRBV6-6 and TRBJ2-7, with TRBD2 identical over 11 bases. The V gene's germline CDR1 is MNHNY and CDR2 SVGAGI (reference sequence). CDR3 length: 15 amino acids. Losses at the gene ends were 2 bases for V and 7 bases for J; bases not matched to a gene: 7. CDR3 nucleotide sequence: TGTGCCAGCAGTTACCAGCTGACTAGCGGGACTGAGCAGTACTTC. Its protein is CASSYQLTSGTEQYF.

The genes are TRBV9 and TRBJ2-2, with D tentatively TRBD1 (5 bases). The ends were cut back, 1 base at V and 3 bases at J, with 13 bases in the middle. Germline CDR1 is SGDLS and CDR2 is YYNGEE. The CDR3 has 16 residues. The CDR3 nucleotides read TGTGCCAGCAGCGTATGGCAGGGAAGGGACACCGGGGAGCTGTTTTTT. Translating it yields CASSVWQGRDTGELFF.

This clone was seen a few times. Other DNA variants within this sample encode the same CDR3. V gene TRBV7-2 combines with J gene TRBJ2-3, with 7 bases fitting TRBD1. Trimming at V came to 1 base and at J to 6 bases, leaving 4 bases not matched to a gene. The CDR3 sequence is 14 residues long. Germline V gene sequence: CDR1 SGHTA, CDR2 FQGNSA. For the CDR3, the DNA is TGTGCCAGCAGCTTAGTAGGGGGCGGTGATACGCAGTATTTT. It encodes CASSLVGGGDTQYF.

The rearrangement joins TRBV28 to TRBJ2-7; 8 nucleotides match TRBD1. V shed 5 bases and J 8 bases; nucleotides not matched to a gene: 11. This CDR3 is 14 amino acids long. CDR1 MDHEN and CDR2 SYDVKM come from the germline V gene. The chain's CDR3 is CASSPPDRTGQQYF. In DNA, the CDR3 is TGTGCCAGCAGTCCCCCAGACAGGACAGGGCAGCAGTACTTC.

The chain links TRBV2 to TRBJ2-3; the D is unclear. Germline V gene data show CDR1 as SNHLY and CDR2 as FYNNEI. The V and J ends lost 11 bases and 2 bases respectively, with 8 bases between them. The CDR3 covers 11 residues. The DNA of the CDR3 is TGTGCCTGTTCCGTCACAGATACGCAGTATTTT. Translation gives CACSVTDTQYF.

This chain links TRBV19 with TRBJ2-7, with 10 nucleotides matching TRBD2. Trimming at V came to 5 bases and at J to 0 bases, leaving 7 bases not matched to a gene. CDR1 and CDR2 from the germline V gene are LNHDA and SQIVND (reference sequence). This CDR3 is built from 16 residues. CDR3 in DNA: TGTGCCAGTAGTCCAACACTAGCGGGGTACTCCTACGAGCAGTACTTC. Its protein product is CASSPTLAGYSYEQYF.

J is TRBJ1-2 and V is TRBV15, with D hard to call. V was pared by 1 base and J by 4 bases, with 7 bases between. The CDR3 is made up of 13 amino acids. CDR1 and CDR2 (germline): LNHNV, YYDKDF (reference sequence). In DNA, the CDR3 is TGTGCCACCAGCAGAGGTGGGAGCTATGGCTACACCTTC. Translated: CATSRGGSYGYTF. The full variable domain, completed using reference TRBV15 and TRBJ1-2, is DAMVIQNPRYQVTQFGKPVTLSCSQTLNHNVMYWYQQKSSQAPKLLFHYYDKDFNNEADTPDNFQSRRPNTSFCFLDIRSPGLGDTAMYLCATSRGGSYGYTFGSGTRLTVV.

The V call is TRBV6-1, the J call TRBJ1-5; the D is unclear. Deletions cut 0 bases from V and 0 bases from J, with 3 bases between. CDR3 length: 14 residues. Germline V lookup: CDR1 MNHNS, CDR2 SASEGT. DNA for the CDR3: TGTGCCAGCAGTGAAGCCAATAGCAATCAGCCCCAGCATTTT. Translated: CASSEANSNQPQHF.

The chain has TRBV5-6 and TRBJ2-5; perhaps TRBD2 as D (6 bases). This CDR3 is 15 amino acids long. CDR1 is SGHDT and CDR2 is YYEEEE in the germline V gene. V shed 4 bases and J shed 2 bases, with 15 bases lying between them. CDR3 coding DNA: TGTGCCAGCAGCCCCATGGGGAGGCATCAAGAGACCCAGTACTTC. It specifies CASSPMGRHQETQYF.

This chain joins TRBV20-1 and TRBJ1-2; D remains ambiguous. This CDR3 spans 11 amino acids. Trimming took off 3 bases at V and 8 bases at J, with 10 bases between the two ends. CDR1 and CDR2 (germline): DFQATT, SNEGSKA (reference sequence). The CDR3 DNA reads TGCAGTGCTAGGGAGGACCCCGGCTACACCTTC. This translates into CSAREDPGYTF.

CDR3 region: CASSLAGNQPQHF. CDR3 sequence (DNA): TGCGCCAGCAGCTTGGCCGGGAATCAGCCCCAGCATTTT. V is TRBV5-1 and J is TRBJ1-5, with D unresolved. This CDR3 region has 13 residues. Germline V gene sequence: CDR1 SGHRS, CDR2 YFSETQ. The ends were cut back, 0 bases at V and 4 bases at J, with 5 bases in the middle.

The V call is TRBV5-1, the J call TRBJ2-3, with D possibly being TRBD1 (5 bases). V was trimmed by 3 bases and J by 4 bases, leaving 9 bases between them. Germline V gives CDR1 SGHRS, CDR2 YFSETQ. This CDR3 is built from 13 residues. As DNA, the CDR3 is TGCGCCAGCAGCTGGGCAGGGCCAGATACGCAGTATTTT. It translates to CASSWAGPDTQYF.

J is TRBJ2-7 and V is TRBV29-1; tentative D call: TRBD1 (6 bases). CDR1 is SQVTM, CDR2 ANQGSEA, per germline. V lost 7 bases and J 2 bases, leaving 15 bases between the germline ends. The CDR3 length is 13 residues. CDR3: CSAAVGATYEQYF. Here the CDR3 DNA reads TGCAGCGCAGCGGTGGGGGCTACCTACGAGCAGTACTTC.

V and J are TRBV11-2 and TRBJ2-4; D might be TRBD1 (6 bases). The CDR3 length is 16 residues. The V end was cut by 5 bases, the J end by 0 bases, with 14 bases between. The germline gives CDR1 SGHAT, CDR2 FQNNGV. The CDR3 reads CASSPTFRGAKNIQYF. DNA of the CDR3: TGTGCCAGCAGCCCGACCTTCAGGGGAGCCAAAAACATTCAGTACTTC.

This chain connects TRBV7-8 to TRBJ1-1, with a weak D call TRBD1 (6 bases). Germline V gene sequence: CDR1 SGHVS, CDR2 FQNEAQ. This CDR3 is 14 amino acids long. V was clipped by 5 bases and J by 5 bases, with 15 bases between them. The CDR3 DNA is TGTGCCAGCAGCCCCAGGGGCACGAGGACTGAAGCTTTCTTT. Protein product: CASSPRGTRTEAFF.

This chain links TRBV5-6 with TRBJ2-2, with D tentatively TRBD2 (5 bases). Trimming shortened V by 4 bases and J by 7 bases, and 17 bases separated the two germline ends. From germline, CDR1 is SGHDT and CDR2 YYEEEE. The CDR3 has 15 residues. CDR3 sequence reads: CASSPKAGLFGELFF. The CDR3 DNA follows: TGTGCCAGCAGCCCCAAGGCTGGACTGTTCGGGGAGCTGTTTTTT. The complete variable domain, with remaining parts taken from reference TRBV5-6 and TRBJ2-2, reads DAGVTQSPTHLIKTRGQQVTLRCSPKSGHDTVSWYQQALGQGPQFIFQYYEEEERQRGNFPDRFSGHQFPNYSSELNVNALLLGDSALYLCASSPKAGLFGELFFGEGSRLTVL.

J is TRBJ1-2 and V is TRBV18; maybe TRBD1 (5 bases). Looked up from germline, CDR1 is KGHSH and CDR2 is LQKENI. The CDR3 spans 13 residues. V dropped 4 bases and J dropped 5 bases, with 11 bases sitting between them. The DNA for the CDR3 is TGTGCCAGCTCACACGGGGGGGAGTATGGCTACACCTTC. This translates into CASSHGGEYGYTF.

Here the CDR3 reads CASSQDGGQGGEKLFF. Written as DNA, the CDR3 is TGTGCCAGCAGCCAAGATGGGGGACAGGGAGGTGAAAAACTGTTTTTT. This chain links TRBV4-2 with TRBJ1-4, with TRBD1 matching 9 bases. The length of the CDR3 is 16 residues. Germline V gene sequence: CDR1 LGHNA, CDR2 YNFKEQ. V lost 0 bases to trimming and J lost 7 bases; unmatched junction nucleotides: 6.

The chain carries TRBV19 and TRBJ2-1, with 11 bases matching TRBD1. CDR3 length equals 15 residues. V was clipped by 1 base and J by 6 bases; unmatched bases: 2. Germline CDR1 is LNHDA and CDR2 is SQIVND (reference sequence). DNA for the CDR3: TGTGCCAGTAGTATAGGGGGGACAGGGGGCAATGAGCAGTTCTTC. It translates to CASSIGGTGGNEQFF.

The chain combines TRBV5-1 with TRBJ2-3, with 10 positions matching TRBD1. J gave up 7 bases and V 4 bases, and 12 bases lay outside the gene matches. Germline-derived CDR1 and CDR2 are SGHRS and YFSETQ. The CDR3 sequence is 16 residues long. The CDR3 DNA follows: TGCGCCAGCAGCAAAACCCGACAGGGGGCCCCCAATACGCAGTATTTT. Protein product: CASSKTRQGAPNTQYF.

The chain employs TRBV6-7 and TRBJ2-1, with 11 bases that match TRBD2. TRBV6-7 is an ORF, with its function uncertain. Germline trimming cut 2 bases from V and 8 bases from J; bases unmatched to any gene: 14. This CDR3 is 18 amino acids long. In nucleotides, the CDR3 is TGTGCCAGCAGTTACGGGTGGGGTAGCGGGGGGGGCGGCGATGAGCAGTTCTTC. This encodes CASSYGWGSGGGGDEQFF.

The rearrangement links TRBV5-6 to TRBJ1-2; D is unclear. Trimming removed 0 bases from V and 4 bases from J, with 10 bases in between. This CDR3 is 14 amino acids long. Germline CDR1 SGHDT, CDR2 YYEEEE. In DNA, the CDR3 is TGTGCCAGCAGCTTGGATGCAGGATCCTATGGCTACACCTTC. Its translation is CASSLDAGSYGYTF. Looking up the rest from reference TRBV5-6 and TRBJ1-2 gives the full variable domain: DAGVTQSPTHLIKTRGQQVTLRCSPKSGHDTVSWYQQALGQGPQFIFQYYEEEERQRGNFPDRFSGHQFPNYSSELNVNALLLGDSALYLCASSLDAGSYGYTFGSGTRLTVV.

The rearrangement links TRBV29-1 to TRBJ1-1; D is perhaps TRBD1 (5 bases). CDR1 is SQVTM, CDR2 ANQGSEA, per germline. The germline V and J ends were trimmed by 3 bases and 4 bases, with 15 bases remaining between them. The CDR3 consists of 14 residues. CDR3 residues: CSVDGGFGGTEAFF. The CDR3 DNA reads TGCAGCGTTGATGGGGGATTCGGGGGCACTGAAGCTTTCTTT.

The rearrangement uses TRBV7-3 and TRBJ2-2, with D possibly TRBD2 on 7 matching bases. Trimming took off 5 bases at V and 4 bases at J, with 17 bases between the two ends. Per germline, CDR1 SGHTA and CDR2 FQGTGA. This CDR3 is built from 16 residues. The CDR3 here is CASSPLSGGATGELFF. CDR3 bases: TGTGCCAGCAGCCCACTTTCGGGGGGCGCCACCGGGGAGCTGTTTTTT.

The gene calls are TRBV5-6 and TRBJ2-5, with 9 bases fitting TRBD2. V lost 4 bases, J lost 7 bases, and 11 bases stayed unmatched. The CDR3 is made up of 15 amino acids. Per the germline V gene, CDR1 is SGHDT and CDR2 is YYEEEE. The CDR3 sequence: CASSHPRGSGGTQYF. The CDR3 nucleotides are TGTGCCAGCAGCCACCCGAGGGGTAGCGGGGGGACCCAGTACTTC.

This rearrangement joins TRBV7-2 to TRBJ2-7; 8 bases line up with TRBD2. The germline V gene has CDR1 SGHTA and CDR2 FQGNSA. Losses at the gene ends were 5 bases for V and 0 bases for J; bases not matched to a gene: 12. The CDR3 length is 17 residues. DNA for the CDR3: TGTGCCAGCAGCCGGGGGGGGTCCGGGGCCCCCTCCTACGAGCAGTACTTC. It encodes CASSRGGSGAPSYEQYF. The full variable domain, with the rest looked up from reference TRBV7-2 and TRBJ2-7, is GAGVSQSPSNKVTEKGKDVELRCDPISGHTALYWYRQSLGQGLEFLIYFQGNSAPDKSGLPSDRFSAERTGGSVSTLTIQRTQQEDSAVYLCASSRGGSGAPSYEQYFGPGTRLTVT.